The 6 T cell receptor beta chains given below trace back to one sample, sequenced in a study of T cells after yellow fever vaccination (dated by TCRdb to about 2019). Read against the paper, the sample's treatment or condition label means: live attenuated yellow fever vaccine strain. Libraries were prepared through 5' RACE. The instrument given in TCRdb is Illumina HiSeq 2500. The public sequencing data were trimmed at Q25 with fastp and processed into clonotypes with MiXCR by TCRdb, which kept only in-frame beta chains. Every entry covers one CDR3 protein and lists the most common genes and DNA from its rows. The sample table lists 300,000 or so distinct CDR3 sequences, roughly 8.4% of them with a count of one. 17% of the sample is in the top ten clones. Sequencing used PBMCs, obtained 45 days after the first yellow fever vaccination. These receptors were taken from a man in his late teens or twenties who received the YFV17D yellow fever vaccine.

This clonotype was detected a few times. This chain joins TRBV2 and TRBJ1-1; D remains unclear. Trimming pared 7 bases from V and 0 bases from J, leaving 3 bases between. The CDR3 runs to 11 residues. CDR1 and CDR2 from the germline V gene are SNHLY and FYNNEI. CDR3 amino acids: CASKVNTEAFF. The CDR3 DNA is TGTGCCAGCAAAGTGAACACTGAAGCTTTCTTT.

The chain combines TRBV4-1 with TRBJ2-5; D is possibly TRBD2 (6 bases). This CDR3 is 15 amino acids long. Germline CDR1 is MGHRA and CDR2 is YSYEKL. With 0 bases removed from V and 4 bases from J, the gap between germline ends came to 12 bases. In DNA, the CDR3 is TGCGCCAGCAGCCAAGATGTGGCCGGGGGAGAGACCCAGTACTTC. It is translated as CASSQDVAGGETQYF.

This clonotype has a handful of counts. This rearrangement joins TRBV7-8 to TRBJ2-5, with TRBD2 identical over 13 bases. After removal of 3 bases from V and 2 bases from J, the junction contained 3 bases not matched to a gene. The CDR3 is 16 residues long. Germline CDR1 SGHVS, CDR2 FQNEAQ. The CDR3 DNA reads TGTGCCAGCAGCTTGGGGACTAGCGGGGTTCAAGAGACCCAGTACTTC. The encoded protein is CASSLGTSGVQETQYF.

This clonotype has more than one count but fewer than ten. The chain couples TRBV20-1 to TRBJ2-5, with D perhaps TRBD1 or TRBD2 (6 bases each). V gave up 6 bases and J gave up 5 bases, with 16 bases separating them. In germline, CDR1 is DFQATT, CDR2 SNEGSKA (reference sequence). The CDR3 consists of 13 residues. CDR3 in amino acids: CSARTGGWETQYF. The CDR3 DNA reads as TGCAGTGCACGGACCGGGGGCTGGGAGACCCAGTACTTC.

Many counts were recorded for this clonotype. The rearrangement joins TRBV20-1 to TRBJ2-1; D could derive from TRBD1 or TRBD2 (6 bases each). The CDR3 covers 15 residues. Germline loops: CDR1 DFQATT, CDR2 SNEGSKA (reference sequence). Trimming stripped 6 bases from V and 0 bases from J, with 15 bases between. The CDR3 nucleotides read TGCAGTGCCGATGGACGGGGGCCCTCCTACAATGAGCAGTTCTTC. Protein sequence: CSADGRGPSYNEQFF.

This clonotype has only a few counts. One end of the junction fails to match germline, which may point to a read error. The chain joins TRBV20-1 to TRBJ2-1, with 7 bases fitting TRBD2. Germline lookup yields CDR1 DFQATT and CDR2 SNEGSKA (reference sequence). CDR3 length: 16 amino acids. The CDR3 sequence is CCARDMGGRSYNEQFF. In DNA, the CDR3 is TGCTGTGCTAGAGATATGGGGGGGAGGTCCTACAATGAGCAGTTCTTC.